These 30 T cell receptor beta chains came from one sample sequenced in a study of early T cells in non-severe SARS-CoV-2 infection. TCRdb re-called the 5' RACE reads with MiXCR, one entry per CDR3 protein. This sample carries roughly 81,000 distinct CDR3 sequences, about 12% of them seen once, and the ten largest clones take under 3%. The specimen sequenced was whole blood. These receptors were obtained from an adult who was a healthcare worker with PCR-confirmed SARS-CoV-2 infection or an uninfected control (not recorded which).

At least ten counts were recorded for this clonotype. V usage is TRBV28 and J usage is TRBJ2-4; D is ambiguous. V lost 4 bases, J lost 0 bases, and 10 bases lay in between. CDR1 MDHEN and CDR2 SYDVKM come from the germline V gene. The CDR3 spans 15 residues. The CDR3 protein is CASSYGSLAKNIQYF. DNA for the CDR3: TGTGCCAGCAGTTACGGCAGCCTAGCCAAAAACATTCAGTACTTC. The full variable domain, its missing parts supplied by reference TRBV28 and TRBJ2-4, is DVKVTQSSRYLVKRTGEKVFLECVQDMDHENMFWYRQDPGLGLRLIYFSYDVKMKEKGDIPEGYSVSREKKERFSLILESASTNQTSMYLCASSYGSLAKNIQYFGAGTRLSVL.

Ten or more counts support this clonotype. In nucleotides, the CDR3 is TGTGCCAGCAAAGACGGGAATCAGCCCCAGCATTTT. Translating gives CASKDGNQPQHF. The chain recombines TRBV6-1 with TRBJ1-5, with D uncertain. Per germline, CDR1 MNHNS and CDR2 SASEGT. The CDR3 extends over 12 amino acids. V lost 7 bases and J 4 bases, leaving 8 bases between the germline ends.

This clonotype was seen more than once but under ten times. CDR3 residues: CASSNPGTELYGYTF. The CDR3 region has the DNA TGTGCCAGCAGTAACCCGGGTACCGAGCTCTATGGCTACACCTTC. V is TRBV28 and J is TRBJ1-2; D not resolved. V was pared by 5 bases and J by 4 bases, with 17 bases between. The CDR3 totals 15 residues. CDR1 MDHEN and CDR2 SYDVKM come from the germline V gene.

This clonotype was detected many times. V and J are TRBV10-2 and TRBJ1-1; D perhaps matches TRBD1 (5 bases). Germline V CDR1 and CDR2: WSHSY, SAAADI. CDR3 length: 12 amino acids. Between the trimmed V and J ends, which lost 7 bases and 10 bases, there was a span of 16 bases. In nucleotides, the CDR3 is TGCGCCAGCACCACTCCCTACGGGGGAGCTTTCTTT. This sequence encodes CASTTPYGGAFF.

This clonotype has ten or more counts. The V call is TRBV2, the J call TRBJ2-3; D is possibly TRBD2 (6 bases). The CDR3 loop spans 13 amino acids. Germline CDR1 is SNHLY and CDR2 is FYNNEI. Trimming took off 6 bases at V and 9 bases at J, with 16 bases between the two ends. CDR3 protein: CASRKGLAATQYF. The CDR3 coding sequence is TGTGCCAGCAGAAAGGGACTGGCAGCCACGCAGTATTTT.

This clonotype showed up just a few times. CDR3 DNA sequence: TGTGCCAGCAGCTGGCGGGAGCGGGGGGGCCGGAACAATGAGCAGTTCTTC. Residues: CASSWRERGGRNNEQFF. The chain uses TRBV7-8 and TRBJ2-1, with 10 bases fitting TRBD2. The CDR3 extends over 17 amino acids. With V trimmed by 4 bases and J by 5 bases, 11 bases remained unmatched. Germline loops: CDR1 SGHVS, CDR2 FQNEAQ. Drawing the rest from reference TRBV7-8 and TRBJ2-1, the complete variable domain is GAGVSQSPRYKVAKRGQDVALRCDPISGHVSLFWYQQALGQGPEFLTYFQNEAQLDKSGLPSDRFFAERPEGSVSTLKIQRTQQEDSAVYLCASSWRERGGRNNEQFFGPGTRLTVL.

This clonotype has at least ten counts. The chain combines TRBV30 with TRBJ2-7, with a weak D call TRBD2 (6 bases). Per the germline V gene, CDR1 is GTSNPN and CDR2 is SVGIG (reference sequence). CDR3 length: 13 residues. Trimming removed 4 bases from V and 3 bases from J, with 13 bases in between. CDR3 protein: CAWNGAGNYEQYF. In DNA, the CDR3 is TGTGCCTGGAATGGAGCGGGCAACTACGAGCAGTACTTC.

This clonotype occurred a few times. The chain links TRBV5-6 to TRBJ1-1; D is unclear. Germline V gene lookup returns CDR1 SGHDT and CDR2 YYEEEE. The V and J ends lost 4 bases and 4 bases respectively, with 17 bases between them. CDR3 length equals 15 residues. In DNA, the CDR3 is TGTGCCAGCAGCAGGCCGGGGTCCGGGAGCACTGAAGCTTTCTTT. This translates into CASSRPGSGSTEAFF.

This clonotype has just a few counts. This chain connects TRBV7-2 to TRBJ2-5; D tentatively reads TRBD1 or TRBD2 (5 bases each). Trimming removed 11 bases at V and 4 bases at J, with 14 bases between. Germline CDR1 reads SGHTA; CDR2 reads FQGNSA. The CDR3 runs to 12 residues. In DNA, the CDR3 is TGTGCCTGCCGGGACCTCGGAGAGACCCAGTACTTC. Protein product: CACRDLGETQYF.

There are a few counts of this clonotype. The chain links TRBV11-3 to TRBJ2-4; 7 bases are a match to TRBD1. CDR3 size: 14 residues. The germline CDR1 and CDR2 sequences are SGHNT and YENEEA. V lost 5 bases to trimming and J lost 7 bases; unmatched junction nucleotides: 8. DNA of the CDR3: TGTGCCAGCAGCCACGACAGGGAACGGAACATTCAGTACTTC. Protein product: CASSHDRERNIQYF.

The chain carries TRBV27 and TRBJ2-3; TRBD1 aligns across 7 bases. The CDR3 totals 16 residues. CDR1 and CDR2 from the germline V gene are MNHEY and SMNVEV (reference sequence). With 3 bases clipped from V and 4 bases from J, the junction kept 10 bases outside the gene matches. CDR3 in amino acids: CASSFLSPGGPDTQYF. As DNA, the CDR3 is TGTGCCAGCAGTTTTCTATCGCCAGGGGGTCCAGATACGCAGTATTTT.

This clonotype was recorded at least ten times. The rearrangement uses TRBV29-1 and TRBJ2-7; D unresolved. The CDR3 totals 13 residues. From germline, CDR1 is SQVTM and CDR2 ANQGSEA. Trimming took off 4 bases at V and 7 bases at J, with 17 bases between the two ends. CDR3 sequence (DNA): TGCAGCGTTGTCTACCAACTCAAGACAGAGCAGTACTTC. Encoded protein: CSVVYQLKTEQYF.

This clonotype was seen ten or more times. The V gene is TRBV5-4, the J gene TRBJ2-2, with a possible D match to TRBD2 (6 bases). Germline V gene sequence: CDR1 SGHNT, CDR2 YYREEE (reference sequence). The CDR3 is made up of 14 amino acids. The ends were cut back, 4 bases at V and 6 bases at J, with 13 bases in the middle. CDR3 nucleotide sequence: TGTGCCAGCAGCAGGGACTCTGGGCCCGGGGAGCTGTTTTTT. Protein: CASSRDSGPGELFF.

The rearrangement uses TRBV3-1 and TRBJ2-2, with TRBD1 identical over 7 bases. There are 14 residues in the CDR3. J lost 4 bases, V lost 5 bases, and 4 bases had no gene match. Germline CDR1 LGHDT, CDR2 YNNKEL (reference sequence). In nucleotides, the CDR3 is TGTGCCAGCAGCGCCCGGGACAGCACCGGGGAGCTGTTTTTT. Translation: CASSARDSTGELFF.

The sample holds many counts of this clonotype. V is TRBV29-1 and J is TRBJ2-1; 9 bases are shared with TRBD2. After removal of 1 base from V and 1 base from J, the junction contained 5 bases not matched to a gene. The germline V gene has CDR1 SQVTM and CDR2 ANQGSEA. This CDR3 has 16 residues. Written as DNA, the CDR3 is TGCAGCGTTGAAGGTAGCGGGAGAAGGTCCTACAATGAGCAGTTCTTC. Its translation: CSVEGSGRRSYNEQFF.

The chain has TRBV20-1 and TRBJ2-7, with D uncertain. Germline CDR1 and CDR2: DFQATT and SNEGSKA (reference sequence). This CDR3 region has 15 residues. Trimming took 6 bases from V and 1 from J, leaving 19 bases between them. The CDR3 coding sequence is TGCAGTGCCCTGGGCGACGGGTACCCATCCTACGAGCAGTACTTC. This encodes CSALGDGYPSYEQYF.

This clonotype appeared a few times. The gene calls are TRBV11-3 and TRBJ1-5; weak D call: TRBD1 (5 bases). The V and J ends lost 3 bases and 3 bases respectively, with 12 bases between them. CDR3 length: 15 amino acids. The germline gives CDR1 SGHNT, CDR2 YENEEA. The CDR3 coding sequence is TGTGCCAGCAGCTTGGGAACAGGATACAATCAGCCCCAGCATTTT. This translates into CASSLGTGYNQPQHF. The full variable domain, with the rest looked up from reference TRBV11-3 and TRBJ1-5, is EAGVVQSPRYKIIEKKQPVAFWCNPISGHNTLYWYLQNLGQGPELLIRYENEEAVDDSQLPKDRFSAERLKGVDSTLKIQPAELGDSAVYLCASSLGTGYNQPQHFGDGTRLSIL.

This clonotype was counted only a few times. V and J are TRBV9 and TRBJ2-1, with D uncertain. The germline V gene encodes CDR1 SGDLS and CDR2 YYNGEE. Trimming shortened V by 4 bases and J by 1 base, and 12 bases separated the two germline ends. There are 15 residues in the CDR3. The CDR3 region has the DNA TGTGCCAGCAGCCCAAGATCCGGGTCCTACAATGAGCAGTTCTTC. Its protein product is CASSPRSGSYNEQFF.

This clonotype was seen ten or more times. The chain couples TRBV12-3 or TRBV12-4 to TRBJ2-3; 9 bases align to TRBD2. The CDR3 consists of 16 residues. V trimming: 6 bases; J trimming: 1 base; junction bases outside the gene matches: 8. DNA of the CDR3: TGTGCCAGCAGACGGCTAGCGGGGTTTGGCACAGATACGCAGTATTTT. Amino acids: CASRRLAGFGTDTQYF.

V and J are TRBV12-3 or TRBV12-4 and TRBJ2-3; TRBD2 might be the D (6 bases). Trimming removed 9 bases at V and 0 bases at J, with 16 bases between. This CDR3 is built from 15 residues. The CDR3 region is CASHLGRGSTDTQYF. The CDR3 DNA follows: TGTGCCAGTCACCTGGGACGGGGGAGCACAGATACGCAGTATTTT.

This clonotype appeared many times. The chain links TRBV7-9 to TRBJ2-1, with unresolved D. CDR3 size: 14 residues. Germline-derived CDR1 and CDR2 are SEHNR and FQNEAQ (reference sequence). V shed 5 bases and J shed 7 bases, with 15 bases lying between them. The CDR3 loop reads CASSRPSTSNEQFF. The CDR3 DNA follows: TGTGCCAGCAGCCGGCCGTCGACGTCTAATGAGCAGTTCTTC.

This clonotype appeared a few times. This chain links TRBV29-1 with TRBJ1-1; D not certain. The V end lost 7 bases, the J end lost 1 base, and 4 bases lay between the germline ends. Per the germline V gene, CDR1 is SQVTM and CDR2 is ANQGSEA. The CDR3 covers 10 residues. The CDR3 protein is CSAQNTEAFF. The CDR3 nucleotides are TGCAGCGCCCAGAACACTGAAGCTTTCTTT.

This clonotype was picked up a small number of times. This chain links TRBV24-1 with TRBJ2-3, with D possibly matching TRBD2 (5 bases). The germline gives CDR1 KGHDR, CDR2 SFDVKD. The CDR3 has 14 amino acids. V gave up 3 bases and J gave up 4 bases, with 10 bases separating them. The CDR3 here is CATSDPPRADTQYF. The DNA for the CDR3 is TGTGCCACCAGTGATCCCCCGAGGGCAGATACGCAGTATTTT.

As regards this clonotype: It may be a read error: a sequence one base away is much more abundant. Here the CDR3 reads CASSFSTLTYEQYF. The CDR3 DNA reads as TGTGCCAGCAGTTTCTCGACTCTTACCTACGAGCAGTACTTC. The chain is built from TRBV7-9 and TRBJ2-7; D remains ambiguous. This CDR3 has 14 amino acids. The V end lost 6 bases, the J end lost 2 bases, and 14 bases lay between the germline ends. Germline V gene data show CDR1 as SEHNR and CDR2 as FQNEAQ (reference sequence).

The table lists this clonotype with many counts. The chain has TRBV5-1 and TRBJ2-5, with D hard to call. The CDR3 is made up of 14 amino acids. Trimming pared 1 base from V and 5 bases from J, leaving 12 bases between. CDR1 is SGHRS and CDR2 is YFSETQ in the germline V gene. The CDR3 loop is CASSLRRITETQYF. The CDR3 nucleotides read TGCGCCAGCAGCTTGAGGCGGATAACGGAGACCCAGTACTTC.

The chain's CDR3 is CASSASNYGYTF. CDR3 coding DNA: TGTGCCAGCAGTGCTTCGAACTATGGCTACACCTTC. The rearrangement links TRBV6-5 to TRBJ1-2; D is unclear. CDR1 and CDR2 (germline): MNHEY, SVGAGI. The V and J ends lost 5 bases and 2 bases respectively, with 6 bases between them. The CDR3 totals 12 residues.

The chain has TRBV5-5 and TRBJ1-1, with D hard to call. The V gene lost 4 bases and the J gene lost 0 bases, with 10 bases spanning the gap. The CDR3 contains 14 residues. Germline CDR1 and CDR2: SGHKS and YYEKEE (reference sequence). CDR3 amino acids: CASSPTQMNTEAFF. In DNA, the CDR3 is TGTGCCAGCAGCCCGACACAGATGAACACTGAAGCTTTCTTT.

This clonotype was counted a few times. The chain employs TRBV20-1 and TRBJ2-3, with D uncertain. The CDR3 length is 11 residues. Germline V gene data show CDR1 as DFQATT and CDR2 as SNEGSKA (reference sequence). V lost 7 bases, J lost 5 bases, and 10 bases lay in between. CDR3: CSVAWRDTQYF. The CDR3 coding sequence is TGCAGTGTGGCCTGGCGAGATACGCAGTATTTT.

This clonotype came up a few times. This chain joins TRBV29-1 and TRBJ2-7; a possible D gene is TRBD1 (6 bases). Germline V lookup: CDR1 SQVTM, CDR2 ANQGSEA. V lost 7 bases, J lost 2 bases, and 18 bases lay in between. The CDR3 extends over 14 amino acids. The CDR3 DNA follows: TGCAGCGCAACCAGCGGCAGACAGGCCTACGAGCAGTACTTC. This translates into CSATSGRQAYEQYF.

This clonotype was detected only once. V is TRBV7-9 and J is TRBJ1-1, with no clear D. Germline CDR1 SEHNR, CDR2 FQNEAQ (reference sequence). This CDR3 has 13 amino acids. Trimming pared 5 bases from V and 4 bases from J, leaving 11 bases between. The CDR3 DNA follows: TGTGCCAGCAGCCCGGGGAGAGGCACTGAAGCTTTCTTT. Its protein is CASSPGRGTEAFF.